This T cell receptor beta chain was captured in a study of vaccination effects on CD4 cells after COVID-19. A word on this clone: No antigen is known for it.

Clones were sequenced by immunoSEQ multiplex PCR, and TCRdb holds only the in-frame ones, with some missing. The repertoire has around 68,000 clones, 75% to 85% of them found once; the top ten carry 12%. Before sequencing took place, the ViraFEST assay used viral peptide pools to expand antigen-specific CD4+ T cells. Isolation of CD4+ T cells took place after about 10 days of culture. Each vaccine recipient was nucleocapsid antibody negative and had no prior SARS-CoV-2 infection. The specimen comprised CD4+ T cells from PBMCs cultured with SARS-CoV-2 spike peptides, sampled before COVID-19 vaccination. The clonotype comes from a human donor who received a COVID-19 vaccine.

Written as DNA, the CDR3 is TGCGCCAGCAGCCTCGGGACGGGGGATGGGGGTGAGCAGTTCTTC. Translation: CASSLGTGDGGEQFF. V usage is TRBV5-1 and J usage is TRBJ2-1; TRBD2 might be the D (6 bases). In germline, CDR1 is SGHRS, CDR2 YFSETQ. The V end lost 4 bases, the J end lost 9 bases, and 20 bases lay between the germline ends. CDR3 length: 15 amino acids.